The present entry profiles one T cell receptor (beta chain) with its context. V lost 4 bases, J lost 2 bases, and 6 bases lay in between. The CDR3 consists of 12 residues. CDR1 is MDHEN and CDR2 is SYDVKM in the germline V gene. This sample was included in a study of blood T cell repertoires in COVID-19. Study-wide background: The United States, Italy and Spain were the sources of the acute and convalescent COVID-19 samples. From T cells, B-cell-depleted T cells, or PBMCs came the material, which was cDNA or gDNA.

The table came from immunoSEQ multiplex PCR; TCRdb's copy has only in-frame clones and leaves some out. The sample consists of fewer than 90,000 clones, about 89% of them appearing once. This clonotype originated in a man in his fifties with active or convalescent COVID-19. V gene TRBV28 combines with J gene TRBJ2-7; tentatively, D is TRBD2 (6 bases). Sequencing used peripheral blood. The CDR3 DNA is TGTGCCAGCAGTTGGGGGGCCTACGAGCAGTACGTC. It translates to CASSWGAYEQYV.